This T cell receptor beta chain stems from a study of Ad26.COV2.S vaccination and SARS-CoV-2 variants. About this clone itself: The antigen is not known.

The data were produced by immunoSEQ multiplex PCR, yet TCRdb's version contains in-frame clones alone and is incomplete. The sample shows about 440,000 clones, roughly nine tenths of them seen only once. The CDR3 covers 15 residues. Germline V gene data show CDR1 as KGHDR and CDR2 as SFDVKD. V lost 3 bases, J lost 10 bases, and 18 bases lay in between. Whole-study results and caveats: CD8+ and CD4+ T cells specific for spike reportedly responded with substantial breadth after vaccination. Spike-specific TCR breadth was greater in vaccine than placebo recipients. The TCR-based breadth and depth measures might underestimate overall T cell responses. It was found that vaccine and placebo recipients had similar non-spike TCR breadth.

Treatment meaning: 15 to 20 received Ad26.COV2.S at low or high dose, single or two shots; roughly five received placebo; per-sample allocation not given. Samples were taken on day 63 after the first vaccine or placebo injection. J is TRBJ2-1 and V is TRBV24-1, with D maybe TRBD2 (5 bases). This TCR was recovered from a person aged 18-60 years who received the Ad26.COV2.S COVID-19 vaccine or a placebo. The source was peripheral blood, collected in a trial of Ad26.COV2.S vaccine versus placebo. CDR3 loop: CATSDRSGSFTEQFF. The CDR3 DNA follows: TGTGCCACCAGTGATAGGAGCGGCTCTTTTACAGAGCAGTTCTTC.